Listed below are T cell receptor beta chains from one sample, sequenced in a study of graft-versus-host responses after intestinal transplantation. The protocol was immunoSEQ multiplex PCR, while the TCRdb copy is restricted to in-frame clones and leaves out a portion. The repertoire holds roughly 20,000 clones, with 86% as singletons. The sequencing here drew on PBMCs, taken around 230 days after intestinal transplant. These receptors came from a human patient who received an intestinal transplant, so some T cells may come from the graft donor. Each CDR3 is given with its conserved first and last residue. The order of the fields is clone size, J gene, D gene, CDR3 length, V gene, CDR3 protein, CDR3 DNA. A D gene is named only where the DNA matches it firmly. Size tells how often a clone was seen (once, few, many) or the class of an expanded clone, and some rows leave it out.

-,TRBJ1-3,-,17,TRBV4-2,CASSQSPAPSYGNTIYF,TGTGCCAGCAGCCAATCCCCGGCCCCGTCTTATGGAAACACCATATATTTT
-,TRBJ2-7,-,14,TRBV7-9,CASSNPVGGREQYF,TGTGCCAGCAGCAACCCCGTTGGGGGGCGGGAGCAGTACTTC
-,TRBJ2-1,-,14,TRBV2,CASGAGTHYNEQFF,TGTGCCAGCGGGGCCGGGACACACTACAATGAGCAGTTCTTC
once,TRBJ1-2,TRBD1,13,TRBV2,CASSVGTGYGYTF,TGTGCCAGCAGTGTAGGGACAGGCTATGGCTACACCTTC
-,TRBJ2-7,-,14,TRBV5-1,CASSRDLTSGEQYF,TGCGCCAGCAGCCGGGACTTAACCTCTGGGGAGCAGTACTTC
-,TRBJ1-1,-,13,TRBV5-4,CASSWAGSTEAFF,TGTGCCAGCAGCTGGGCGGGGAGCACTGAAGCTTTCTTT
-,TRBJ2-1,-,13,TRBV19,CASSIDSHNEQFF,TGTGCCAGTAGTATAGATTCCCACAATGAGCAGTTCTTC
-,TRBJ1-4,TRBD1,15,TRBV4-1,CASSQEAGGIEKLFF,TGCGCCAGCAGCCAAGAAGCAGGGGGGATTGAAAAACTGTTTTTT
-,TRBJ1-1,-,12,TRBV6-5,CASSAGPFEAFF,TGTGCCAGCAGTGCCGGACCTTTTGAAGCTTTCTTT
-,TRBJ2-1,-,13,TRBV5-5,CASSYTGINEQFF,TGTGCCAGCAGCTATACAGGGATCAATGAGCAGTTCTTC
-,TRBJ1-6,-,15,TRBV6-5,CASSYSTTRDSPLHF,TGTGCCAGCAGTTACTCGACTACGAGGGATTCACCCCTCCACTTT
-,TRBJ1-2,-,13,TRBV7-9,CASSSRANYGYTF,TGTGCCAGCAGTTCAAGAGCTAACTATGGCTACACCTTC
once,TRBJ1-4,TRBD1,15,TRBV7-6,CASSYSGTGSEKLFF,TGTGCCAGCAGCTATTCCGGGACAGGGAGTGAAAAACTGTTTTTT
once,TRBJ2-7,-,14,TRBV11-2,CASSLGVEPWEQYF,TGTGCCAGCAGCTTAGGAGTGGAACCGTGGGAGCAGTACTTC
-,TRBJ2-7,-,14,TRBV19,CASSIDGVGYEQYF,TGTGCCAGTAGTATCGACGGGGTGGGGTACGAGCAGTACTTC
-,TRBJ2-1,TRBD2,17,TRBV11-1,CASSLDGWLAGANEQFF,TGTGCCAGCAGCTTAGACGGGTGGCTAGCGGGAGCCAATGAGCAGTTCTTC
once,TRBJ1-1,TRBD1,15,TRBV4-1,CASRPGQGENTEAFF,TGCGCCAGCAGACCCGGACAGGGTGAGAACACTGAAGCTTTCTTT
-,TRBJ1-6,TRBD1,15,TRBV18,CASSGSGQHNSPLHF,TGTGCCAGCTCAGGATCGGGACAGCATAATTCACCCCTCCACTTT
-,TRBJ1-2,-,15,TRBV4-1,CASSQDLGQSYGYTF,TGCGCCAGCAGCCAAGATCTCGGACAGAGCTATGGCTACACCTTC
few,TRBJ2-7,-,10,TRBV6-6,CASTLYEQYF,TGTGCCAGCACCCTCTACGAGCAGTACTTC
-,TRBJ2-7,TRBD1,14,TRBV6-1,CASSEFTGGEEQYF,TGTGCCAGCAGTGAGTTCACAGGGGGAGAGGAGCAGTACTTC
-,TRBJ2-7,TRBD1,11,TRBV29-1,CSVLQGYEQYF,TGCAGCGTCCTACAGGGGTACGAGCAGTACTTC
-,TRBJ2-6,TRBD2,18,TRBV19,CASSIEGLSATGANVLTF,TGTGCCAGTAGTATCGAGGGACTATCGGCGACTGGGGCCAACGTCCTGACTTTC
-,TRBJ2-1,TRBD2,15,TRBV6-1,CASRELAGGPNEQFF,TGTGCCAGCAGGGAACTAGCGGGGGGGCCCAATGAGCAGTTCTTC
-,TRBJ2-7,-,15,TRBV6-1,CASASLGRLSGEQYF,TGTGCCAGCGCCTCTTTGGGGCGACTCTCCGGCGAGCAGTACTTC
-,TRBJ2-5,-,13,TRBV10-1,CASSESMLETQYF,TGCGCCAGCAGTGAGTCGATGCTGGAGACCCAGTACTTC
-,TRBJ2-7,TRBD1,15,TRBV2,CASNLGQGLSYEQYF,TGTGCCAGCAACTTAGGACAGGGCCTCTCCTACGAGCAGTACTTC
-,TRBJ1-5,TRBD1,18,TRBV6-1,CASSAGFTGVLSNQPQHF,TGTGCCAGCAGTGCGGGATTTACAGGGGTGCTAAGCAATCAGCCCCAGCATTTT
-,TRBJ2-5,-,18,TRBV11-3,CASSLIRIAVMKQETQYF,TGTGCCAGCAGCTTAATAAGGATAGCGGTGATGAAACAAGAGACCCAGTACTTC
-,TRBJ2-2,TRBD2,14,TRBV11-3,CASSAGLAGGELFF,TGTGCCAGCAGCGCGGGACTAGCGGGGGGGGAGCTGTTTTTT
few,TRBJ1-6,-,15,TRBV7-9,CASSLDWAGNSPLHF,TGTGCCAGCAGCTTAGATTGGGCAGGGAACTCACCCCTCCACTTT
-,TRBJ2-1,-,13,TRBV27,CASSLGLNNEQFF,TGTGCCAGCAGTTTAGGACTAAACAATGAGCAGTTCTTC
-,TRBJ2-7,-,14,TRBV6-1,CASDLRESSYEQYF,TGTGCCAGCGATCTCAGGGAGAGCTCCTACGAGCAGTACTTC
-,TRBJ2-4,-,16,TRBV5-1,CASSLAPSEGSGIQYF,TGCGCCAGCAGCTTGGCGCCTAGCGAGGGGTCGGGCATTCAGTACTTC
-,TRBJ2-1,-,15,TRBV7-9,CASSPGAGFYNEQFF,TGTGCCAGCAGCCCCGGGGCCGGCTTCTACAATGAGCAGTTCTTC
-,TRBJ2-1,-,16,TRBV5-5,CASSLRGRGGVDEQFF,TGTGCCAGCAGCTTGCGGGGAAGGGGTGGTGTGGATGAGCAGTTCTTC
-,TRBJ1-2,TRBD1,15,TRBV6-1,CASQYKQGGHYGYTF,TGTGCCAGCCAGTACAAACAGGGGGGGCACTATGGCTACACCTTC
-,TRBJ1-2,-,13,TRBV7-2,CASSHLYAGGYTF,TGTGCCAGCAGCCACCTGTACGCGGGTGGCTACACCTTC
-,TRBJ1-1,-,12,TRBV5-1,CASSLADTEAFF,TGCGCCAGCAGCTTGGCGGACACTGAAGCTTTCTTT
-,TRBJ1-2,TRBD1,13,TRBV10-2,CASRLRDRDGYTF,TGCGCCAGCAGATTGAGGGACAGGGATGGCTACACCTTC
-,TRBJ1-4,TRBD1,13,TRBV27,CASGNRGLEKLFF,TGTGCCAGCGGAAACAGGGGGCTCGAAAAACTGTTTTTT
-,TRBJ1-2,-,14,TRBV10-2,CASSVDSVNYGYTF,TGCGCCAGCAGTGTTGACAGCGTTAACTATGGCTACACCTTC
-,TRBJ1-1,-,12,TRBV7-9,CASSLAGTEAFF,TGTGCCAGCAGCTTAGCCGGCACTGAAGCTTTCTTT
-,TRBJ1-2,TRBD1,14,TRBV11-2,CASSSSQGRDGYTF,TGTGCCAGCAGCAGCTCACAGGGGAGAGATGGCTACACCTTC
few,TRBJ2-7,TRBD1,17,TRBV10-1,CASSELPNTGGWGEQYF,TGCGCCAGCAGTGAGCTCCCAAATACAGGGGGTTGGGGGGAGCAGTACTTC
-,TRBJ2-4,-,17,TRBV4-2,CASSQGSVYLAKNIQYF,TGTGCCAGCAGCCAAGGATCCGTTTATCTAGCCAAAAACATTCAGTACTTC